What follows are 15 T cell receptor beta chains derived from one specimen sequenced in a study of blood T cell repertoires in COVID-19. Assay used: immunoSEQ multiplex PCR; TCRdb lists only in-frame clones, some missing. Here the sample spans around 340,000 clones, more than 70% being singletons. The sequenced sample consisted of peripheral blood. Receptor source: a woman aged 55-69 years with COVID-19, enrolled during active disease.

The chain uses TRBV28 and TRBJ2-1; a possible D gene is TRBD2 (7 bases). The CDR3 is 16 residues long. Per the germline V gene, CDR1 is MDHEN and CDR2 is SYDVKM. V was cut by 5 bases and J by 3 bases, with 17 bases left in between. Here the CDR3 reads CASSQTGRESYNEQFF. The CDR3 DNA reads as TGTGCCAGCAGTCAAACAGGGAGGGAGAGCTACAATGAGCAGTTCTTC.

The chain combines TRBV6-1 with TRBJ1-2; possible D gene TRBD1, 6 bases. Germline CDR1 and CDR2: MNHNS and SASEGT. The CDR3 has 15 residues. Trimming took off 3 bases at V and 5 bases at J, with 16 bases between the two ends. The CDR3 reads CASSETGQPPYGYTF. DNA for the CDR3: TGTGCCAGCAGTGAGACTGGACAGCCTCCTTATGGCTACACCTTC.

V usage is TRBV12-3 or TRBV12-4 and J usage is TRBJ1-3; D is unresolved. CDR3 length: 11 amino acids. V lost 2 bases and J lost 8, with 4 bases in between. CDR3 residues: CASSLRDTIYF. The CDR3 coding sequence is TGTGCCAGCAGTTTACGGGACACCATATATTTT.

The CDR3 here is CASSLAGGATNEKLFF. CDR3 bases: TGTGCCAGCTCACTGGCGGGGGGAGCAACTAATGAAAAACTGTTTTTT. V usage is TRBV18 and J usage is TRBJ1-4, with D maybe TRBD1 (5 bases). The CDR3 is 16 amino acids. Per the germline V gene, CDR1 is KGHSH and CDR2 is LQKENI. Deletions cut 4 bases from V and 0 bases from J, with 12 bases between.

As for this clone: Other DNA sequences in the sample encode the same CDR3. This rearrangement joins TRBV5-1 to TRBJ1-5; D might be TRBD1 (6 bases). CDR1 is SGHRS, CDR2 YFSETQ, per germline. Trimming pared 4 bases from V and 2 bases from J, leaving 10 bases between. This CDR3 spans 14 amino acids. The CDR3 here is CASSRSGGNQPQHF. The CDR3 bases are TGCGCCAGCAGCAGGTCAGGGGGCAATCAGCCCCAGCATTTT.

The gene calls are TRBV6-6 and TRBJ2-6, with 7 positions matching TRBD1. The junction had 7 bases not matched to a gene; V was cut back by 5 bases and J by 0 bases. CDR1 MNHNY and CDR2 SVGAGI come from the germline V gene (reference sequence). The CDR3 is made up of 17 amino acids. CDR3 protein: CASSLRGTISGANVLTF. Here the CDR3 DNA reads TGTGCCAGCAGTCTCAGGGGGACCATCTCTGGGGCCAACGTCCTGACTTTC.

V gene TRBV6-5 combines with J gene TRBJ1-1; the D gene is possibly TRBD1 (5 bases). CDR1 and CDR2 (germline): MNHEY, SVGAGI. The CDR3 totals 15 residues. The V gene lost 6 bases and the J gene lost 5 bases, with 19 bases spanning the gap. CDR3 protein: CASSPRDISATEAFF. The CDR3 DNA is TGTGCCAGCAGCCCCAGGGATATTTCGGCAACTGAAGCTTTCTTT.

This chain links TRBV24-1 with TRBJ2-3, with 10 bases matching TRBD2. The J segment lost 3 bases and the V segment lost 5 bases, leaving 4 bases of the junction unmatched. The CDR3 is 15 residues long. Germline-derived CDR1 and CDR2 are KGHDR and SFDVKD. CDR3 protein: CATSVSGGATDTQYF. CDR3 sequence (DNA): TGTGCCACCAGTGTGAGCGGGGGGGCTACAGATACGCAGTATTTT.

V usage is TRBV6-5 and J usage is TRBJ1-2; 7 nucleotides match TRBD1. With 6 bases clipped from V and 4 bases from J, the junction kept 8 bases outside the gene matches. CDR1 and CDR2 (germline): MNHEY, SVGAGI. This CDR3 spans 14 amino acids. CDR3 DNA sequence: TGTGCCAGCAGGGGGGACAGCCGCTCCTATGGCTACACCTTC. Encoded protein: CASRGDSRSYGYTF.

V and J are TRBV5-1 and TRBJ1-1; D is ambiguous. The germline V gene encodes CDR1 SGHRS and CDR2 YFSETQ. The CDR3 sequence is 15 residues long. Trimming took 0 bases from V and 4 from J, leaving 13 bases between them. The CDR3 here is CASSLEKRGTTEAFF. In nucleotides, the CDR3 is TGCGCCAGCAGCTTGGAGAAACGCGGAACCACTGAAGCTTTCTTT.

V is TRBV4-1 and J is TRBJ2-5; D ambiguous. V was pared by 1 base and J by 3 bases, with 9 bases between. The CDR3 runs 14 residues. Germline V gives CDR1 MGHRA, CDR2 YSYEKL. The CDR3 sequence is CASSQGGRKETQYF. CDR3 bases: TGCGCCAGCAGCCAAGGTGGCAGAAAAGAGACCCAGTACTTC.

The gene calls are TRBV5-1 and TRBJ2-7, with 8 bases aligning to TRBD2. CDR1 is SGHRS, CDR2 YFSETQ, per germline. The CDR3 is 15 amino acids. Trimming took 4 bases from V and 5 from J; bases not matched to a gene: 11. The CDR3 DNA follows: TGCGCCAGCAGCCTCCGGGGGGGGCACGCCGACGAGCAGTACTTC. Amino acid sequence: CASSLRGGHADEQYF.

The CDR3 spells CASSPTALNTEAFF. The DNA of the CDR3 is TGCGCCAGCAGCCCGACAGCCCTGAACACTGAAGCTTTCTTT. The rearrangement joins TRBV5-1 to TRBJ1-1; the D gene is possibly TRBD1 (5 bases). The CDR3 consists of 14 residues. Germline V gene data show CDR1 as SGHRS and CDR2 as YFSETQ. V lost 4 bases, J lost 0 bases, and 10 bases lay in between.

The V gene is TRBV7-9, the J gene TRBJ1-2, with 7 bases identical to TRBD1. Germline loops: CDR1 SEHNR, CDR2 FQNEAQ (reference sequence). V lost 5 bases and J lost 4; bases outside the gene matches: 7. This CDR3 is built from 14 residues. This CDR3 reads CASSRGTDGYGYTF. DNA for the CDR3: TGTGCCAGCAGCCGGGGGACAGATGGCTATGGCTACACCTTC. Full variable domain (missing parts from reference TRBV7-9 and TRBJ1-2): DTGVSQNPRHKITKRGQNVTFRCDPISEHNRLYWYRQTLGQGPEFLTYFQNEAQLEKSRLLSDRFSAERPKGSFSTLEIQRTEQGDSAMYLCASSRGTDGYGYTFGSGTRLTVV.

The V and J genes are TRBV29-1 and TRBJ2-3; 8 nucleotides line up with TRBD2. V was clipped by 5 bases and J by 1 base; unmatched bases: 8. CDR3 length equals 15 residues. The V gene's germline CDR1 is SQVTM and CDR2 ANQGSEA. This CDR3 is CSVQKSGGGTDTQYF. In nucleotides, the CDR3 is TGCAGCGTTCAAAAAAGCGGGGGAGGCACAGATACGCAGTATTTT.